This TCR beta chain was captured by sequencing in a study of regulatory T cells in long-lasting Graves disease. This clonotype was seen at least ten times. As to time point: persistent/refractory GD, antithyroid drugs over 5 years with positive TRAb. From RNA extracted from PBMCs, the TCR library was made. Germline trimming cut 6 bases from V and 2 bases from J; bases unmatched to any gene: 9. The germline V gene has CDR1 MNHEY and CDR2 SMNVEV (reference sequence). The CDR3 has 15 residues. Relying on iRepertoire HTBI primers and Arm-PCR of CDR3 regions, the team built TCR beta libraries. TCRdb itself ran the multiplex PCR reads through MiXCR, one entry per CDR3 protein. The repertoire has approximately 470,000 distinct CDR3 sequences, about a fifth of them found once; the top ten carry approximately 7.8%.

This TCR was sampled from a female donor with Graves disease. The sequenced sample was peripheral blood mononuclear cells (PBMCs), obtained when the disease was refractory, from a patient treated with antithyroid drugs. The rearrangement joins TRBV27 to TRBJ2-5; the match to TRBD2 covers 7 bases. The CDR3 loop reads CASRTQGGNQETQYF. In DNA form, the CDR3 reads TGTGCCAGCAGGACCCAGGGAGGGAATCAAGAGACCCAGTACTTC.